The clone carrying this T cell receptor (beta chain) was seen just once. Measured with immunoSEQ multiplex PCR; TCRdb has only the in-frame clones, and not every one. The sample has roughly 45,000 clones; 70% to 90% are singletons. Noted time point: peripheral blood 6 weeks after treatment start. The sample comes from a study of PD-L1 blockade in urothelial cancer. Study information: Analysis of blood occurred 3 weeks (second dose) and 6 weeks after treatment start.

Germline V CDR1 and CDR2: MDHEN, SYDVKM. J was trimmed by 4 bases and V by 6 bases; bases with no gene match: 8. The CDR3 totals 14 residues. The chain has TRBV28 and TRBJ1-2, with 7 bases fitting TRBD1. This sample comprised PBMCs, obtained around atezolizumab (anti-PD-L1) treatment. This receptor was obtained from a man between 65 and 80 years old with urothelial cancer. Here the CDR3 reads CASRGTDRVYGYTF. DNA for the CDR3: TGTGCCAGCAGGGGGACAGACCGAGTCTATGGCTACACCTTC.